This T cell receptor beta chain derives from a study of T cell responses to AZD1222 COVID-19 vaccine. On the study more broadly: Pooled together were second doses at about 4 or about 12 weeks.

Study conclusions and caveats: Unmutated variant regions reportedly attract nearly half of all spike-specific TCRs.

This CDR3 comprises 16 residues. V was clipped by 3 bases and J by 1 base, with 15 bases between them. Germline lookup yields CDR1 SGHTA and CDR2 FQGNSA. On this clone itself: Its antigen is not known.

Clones were sequenced by immunoSEQ multiplex PCR, and TCRdb holds only the in-frame ones, with some missing. The table lists roughly 150,000 clones, 90% to 95% of them singletons. The gene calls are TRBV7-2 and TRBJ1-1, with a weak D call TRBD1 (6 bases). Source: peripheral blood, taken on day 0 of AZD1222 vaccination. This receptor was obtained from an adult in good health. The CDR3 DNA sequence: TGTGCCAGCAGCTTGCTACAGGGAAGATCGAACACTGAAGCTTTCTTT. This codes for CASSLLQGRSNTEAFF.